This T cell receptor beta chain was captured by sequencing in a study of blood T cell repertoires in COVID-19. Study details: Samples representing acute and convalescent COVID-19 were sourced from the United States, Italy and Spain.

Germline V gene lookup returns CDR1 MRHNA and CDR2 SNTAGT. CDR3 length equals 15 residues. Trimming removed 5 bases from V and 7 bases from J, with 18 bases in between. As originally analysed: Estimation of nucleated cell counts relied on the amplification of reference gene primers. The table came from immunoSEQ multiplex PCR; TCRdb's copy has only in-frame clones and leaves some out. Clonal size and the V and J genes are those of that table, whereas D and trimming came from the DNA. The sample carries about 39,000 clones, roughly 80% recorded once. This clone was recorded a few times. This chain joins TRBV6-4 and TRBJ2-1, with a weak D call TRBD1 (9 bases). This clonotype was sampled from a man aged 55 to 70 in a cohort sampled during active COVID-19. What was sequenced was peripheral blood. CDR3 protein: CASSRGGQGSNEQFF. DNA for the CDR3: TGTGCCAGCAGTCGGGGGGGACAGGGTAGTAATGAGCAGTTCTTC.